The source of this T cell receptor (beta chain) is a study of beta chain features in type 1 diabetes. General observations from the study: Patients' naive, central memory and Treg TCRB repertoires seemed closer to one another than those of healthy donors.

Germline V lookup: CDR1 LGHNA, CDR2 YSLEER. Germline trimming cut 1 base from V and 8 bases from J; bases unmatched to any gene: 7. The CDR3 consists of 15 residues. As regards this clone: Antigen specificity is unknown.

Sorting produced populations that all topped 95% purity. Since all of the isolated RNA was reverse transcribed, expressed TCRB transcripts were what got sequenced. Deep immunoSEQ sequencing covered naive, central memory and regulatory T cell samples. Produced via immunoSEQ multiplex PCR; TCRdb's table is partial and in-frame only. The sample lists about 930,000 clones, roughly 17% occurring once. The sample consisted of naive CD4+ T cells from blood. The TCR was taken from a woman between 18 and 29 years old in good health. J is TRBJ2-1 and V is TRBV4-3, with 8 positions matching TRBD2. CDR3 sequence: CASSQGLALHDEQFF. For the CDR3, the DNA is TGCGCCAGCAGCCAAGGACTAGCGCTACACGATGAGCAGTTCTTC.